This TCR beta chain was retrieved from a study of T cell responses to AZD1222 COVID-19 vaccine (dated by TCRdb to the early 2020s). For the wider study: TCR sequencing covered fewer than 250 trial participants: some 210 given two doses of AZD1222 and about 26 given two doses of MenACWY control vaccine. Trial participants were enrolled into age subgroups of 18-55, 56-69 and 70-plus years, which contained 148, 28 and 57 TCR-sequenced participants, respectively.

From cysteine to phenylalanine, the CDR3 is 15 amino acids long. CDR3 DNA only is kept here, 45 bases in frame from base 1. The junction shows trimming of 3 bases on V and 4 bases on J, and the gene matches do not reach 3 bases of it. CDR1 and CDR2 are read off the germline V gene as MDHEN and SYDVKM. The investigation overall reported the following: Conclusions about previously exposed vaccinees were limited because only six or seven AZD1222 recipients were SARS-CoV-2 seropositive at baseline. Nearly half of unique spike-specific TCRs reportedly recognized epitopes outside regions mutated in the B.1.351 and B.1.1.7 variants. The vaccine-associated CD4 TCRs covered the entire spike protein, and the dominant responses fell in regions 160-218 and 743-854. After two AZD1222 doses, both the breadth and the depth of spike-specific TCRs were significantly higher than at day 0 and than in MenACWY recipients. Because no day 14 peak-response samples were available, the repertoires could be characterized only after the peak T cell response. In the small 56-69-year group, the increase in depth fell short of significance, most likely because of low power. Participants were mostly white British and included more females than males, and it was suggested by the authors that clonal diversity may have been underestimated.

The CDR3 regions of human TCRbeta chains were analyzed by immunosequencing. The authors' pipeline ran thus. Repertoire TCRs were checked for matches against a reference library of SARS-CoV-2-specific TCRs that had been generated using the MIRA antigen-specificity platform. Breadth meant the fraction of unique TCRs that were SARS-CoV-2-associated, whereas depth meant the fraction of total T cells that were SARS-CoV-2-associated. Using the MIRA data, each spike-specific TCR was assigned both to the spike region to which the TCR was reactive and to a CD4 or CD8 class. Log10-transformed breadth and depth values were compared by one-way ANOVA with Sidak's multiple comparisons tests. The table comes from immuneACCESS by way of TCRdb, which keeps in-frame sequences with V and J called. Part of the clones is missing from these tables; in studies checked, under half for an unresolved V gene and the rest for unknown reasons. V and J calls and clone size are given by that table; D and trimming were obtained from the DNA. The sample profile shows roughly 150,000 clones; around 93% of them were found once. The ten most abundant clones make up approximately 6.8% of the sample.

About this clone itself: The antigen it recognizes is unknown. Base qualities are missing; no much larger clone stands one base away.

The intended sense of this specimen's time point label: about 28 days (+/-7) after the second vaccine dose. Because spike-specific TCR depth and breadth did not differ between the two schedules, AZD1222 recipients who got a second dose at roughly 4 weeks were pooled with those who got a second dose at roughly 12 weeks. Samples from vaccinated people were obtained from the UK trials COV001 and COV002, which included a single-blind randomized controlled phase 2/3 trial of AZD1222 (ChAdOx1 nCoV-19) in healthy adults. For TCRbeta chain sequencing, PBMC samples from trial participants were taken at day 0 and at day 28 after the second dose.

The rearranged segments are TRBV28 and TRBJ1-5, and TRBD1 aligns with 10 junction nucleotides. The clonotype originates from an adult who received the AZD1222 COVID-19 vaccine. This material consisted of peripheral blood, taken 28 days after the second AZD1222 dose. In nucleotides, the sequence is TGTGCCAGCAGTTTGCGGACAGGGGGAAATCAGCCCCAGCATTTT. Translated, this gives CASSLRTGGNQPQHF.